The TCR beta chain under discussion was sequenced for a study of blood T cell repertoires in COVID-19. Overall study: Specimens from acute and convalescent COVID-19 originated in the United States, Italy and Spain. T cells, B-cell-depleted T cells, or PBMCs supplied cDNA or gDNA.

Original methodology: Reference gene primers were amplified, and this amplification served to estimate nucleated cell counts. Using immunoSEQ multiplex PCR, the repertoire was profiled, and TCRdb retains in-frame clones only, with some absent. For V, J and clone size, that table is used; D and trimming come from the DNA. The sample yields some 140,000 clones, around 87% seen once. Germline lookup yields CDR1 SNHLY and CDR2 FYNNEI. V trimming: 5 bases; J trimming: 0 bases; junction bases outside the gene matches: 7. This CDR3 comprises 16 residues. The TCR sequence derives from a man aged 70-80 years with active COVID-19. The chain recombines TRBV2 with TRBJ2-3; 8 bases are a match to TRBD2. Sequencing used peripheral blood. The CDR3 nucleotides read TGTGCCAGCAGTCCTCGTGCTAGCGGGAGCACAGATACGCAGTATTTT. It translates to CASSPRASGSTDTQYF.